This entry lists 26 T cell receptor beta chains sequenced from one sample in a study of early T cells in non-severe SARS-CoV-2 infection. TCRdb fed the 5' RACE reads into MiXCR, producing one record per CDR3 protein. The data contain 50,000 to 70,000 distinct CDR3 sequences, approximately 6% of them seen just once; the ten biggest clones take up 3% to 4%. This sample comprised whole blood, obtained at baseline. Receptor source: an adult who was a healthcare worker with PCR-confirmed SARS-CoV-2 infection or an uninfected control (not recorded which).

Many counts were recorded for this clonotype. The rearrangement links TRBV5-1 to TRBJ1-5; D is uncertain. Trimming shortened V by 3 bases and J by 1 base, and 11 bases separated the two germline ends. Germline V CDR1 and CDR2: SGHRS, YFSETQ. The CDR3 runs 15 residues. This CDR3 is CASSSDGDSNQPQHF. The DNA of the CDR3 is TGCGCCAGCAGCTCCGACGGAGACAGCAATCAGCCCCAGCATTTT.

V and J are TRBV7-8 and TRBJ2-3; perhaps TRBD2 as D (6 bases). The CDR3 contains 13 residues. CDR1 and CDR2 (germline): SGHVS, FQNEAQ. Trimming stripped 1 base from V and 4 bases from J, with 6 bases between. The CDR3 sequence is CASSLGGADTQYF. CDR3 nucleotides: TGTGCCAGCAGCTTAGGCGGGGCAGATACGCAGTATTTT. Complete variable domain (other parts from reference TRBV7-8 and TRBJ2-3): GAGVSQSPRYKVAKRGQDVALRCDPISGHVSLFWYQQALGQGPEFLTYFQNEAQLDKSGLPSDRFFAERPEGSVSTLKIQRTQQEDSAVYLCASSLGGADTQYFGPGTRLTVL.

The sample holds many counts of this clonotype. The rearrangement joins TRBV7-3 to TRBJ1-2; D gene unclear. The CDR3 spans 16 residues. The germline gives CDR1 SGHTA, CDR2 FQGTGA. Between the trimmed V and J ends, which lost 2 bases and 0 bases, there was a span of 13 bases. Here the CDR3 DNA reads TGTGCCAGCAGCTTACGGGGAGCCCCAGCTAACTATGGCTACACCTTC. Translated, it gives CASSLRGAPANYGYTF. The variable domain in full, with the rest retrieved from reference TRBV7-3 and TRBJ1-2, is GAGVSQTPSNKVTEKGKYVELRCDPISGHTALYWYRQSLGQGPEFLIYFQGTGAADDSGLPNDRFFAVRPEGSVSTLKIQRTERGDSAVYLCASSLRGAPANYGYTFGSGTRLTVV.

The V gene is TRBV7-6, the J gene TRBJ2-2, with TRBD2 matching 7 bases. Germline V lookup: CDR1 SGHVS, CDR2 FNYEAQ. The CDR3 spans 18 residues. With V trimmed by 5 bases and J by 0 bases, 12 bases remained unmatched. The CDR3 DNA is TGTGCCAGCAGCACCCCCGAGGGCGGGAGCCCGAACACCGGGGAGCTGTTTTTT. This translates into CASSTPEGGSPNTGELFF.

This clonotype was detected ten times or more. The chain links TRBV4-3 to TRBJ2-1; D gene unclear. Germline V gene sequence: CDR1 LGHNA, CDR2 YSLEER. The CDR3 is 13 amino acids. V lost 3 bases, J lost 7 bases, and 10 bases lay in between. The CDR3 reads CASSQGLLNEQFF. CDR3 sequence (DNA): TGCGCCAGCAGCCAGGGCCTCCTTAATGAGCAGTTCTTC.

This clonotype was counted ten times or more. V gene TRBV12-3 or TRBV12-4 combines with J gene TRBJ2-1; the D gene could be TRBD1 or TRBD2 (7 bases each). V dropped 6 bases and J dropped 6 bases, with 21 bases sitting between them. The CDR3 is made up of 16 amino acids. CDR3 nucleotide sequence: TGTGCCAGCAGCCCCGGATGGGGAGGGACAGCCAATGAGCAGTTCTTC. Translation: CASSPGWGGTANEQFF.

Many counts were recorded for this clonotype. The chain carries TRBV6-1 and TRBJ2-1; 7 bases map to TRBD2. CDR1 MNHNS and CDR2 SASEGT come from the germline V gene. After removal of 7 bases from V and 5 bases from J, the junction contained 11 bases not matched to a gene. The length of the CDR3 is 15 residues. The CDR3 bases are TGTGCCAGCAAAAAGAGCGGGGTCGCTAACAATGAGCAGTTCTTC. It is translated as CASKKSGVANNEQFF.

This clonotype was counted many times. The V gene is TRBV20-1, the J gene TRBJ2-5, with D possibly being TRBD1 or TRBD2 (5 bases each). Germline values: CDR1 DFQATT, CDR2 SNEGSKA (reference sequence). Trimming took 1 base from V and 4 from J, leaving 10 bases between them. The CDR3 is 13 amino acids. CDR3 sequence reads: CSARVVGTETQYF. DNA for the CDR3: TGCAGTGCTAGAGTTGTGGGGACAGAGACCCAGTACTTC.

The table lists this clonotype with a few counts. The chain links TRBV10-3 to TRBJ1-2; a weak D match, TRBD1 (6 bases). V lost 8 bases, J lost 7 bases, and 17 bases lay in between. The CDR3 extends over 13 amino acids. Germline V gene data show CDR1 as ENHRY and CDR2 as SYGVKD. The CDR3 reads CAIARDTLSGYTF. CDR3 DNA: TGTGCCATCGCCCGGGACACCCTTTCTGGCTACACCTTC.

This clonotype was seen repeatedly, ten times or more. V and J are TRBV29-1 and TRBJ2-7, with D maybe TRBD1 (5 bases). Deletions cut 4 bases from V and 3 bases from J, with 13 bases between. The CDR3 runs 13 residues. Germline CDR1 reads SQVTM; CDR2 reads ANQGSEA. CDR3 nucleotide sequence: TGCAGCGTTGCCCCGACAGATTTCTACGAGCAGTACTTC. Protein sequence: CSVAPTDFYEQYF.

This clonotype has at least ten counts. The V gene is TRBV4-1, the J gene TRBJ2-5; no definite D call. The CDR3 extends over 12 amino acids. Trimming took off 4 bases at V and 2 bases at J, with 5 bases between the two ends. Germline values: CDR1 MGHRA, CDR2 YSYEKL. As DNA, the CDR3 is TGCGCCAGCAGCCTGACTCAAGAGACCCAGTACTTC. It specifies CASSLTQETQYF.

By sample share, this clonotype is medium-sized. This chain links TRBV7-2 with TRBJ2-7; a possible D gene is TRBD1 (6 bases). From germline, CDR1 is SGHTA and CDR2 FQGNSA. The CDR3 consists of 16 residues. V dropped 4 bases and J dropped 3 bases, with 19 bases sitting between them. The CDR3 reads CASSSLSTTGHYEQYF. CDR3 DNA sequence: TGTGCCAGCAGCTCCTTATCGACTACAGGGCACTACGAGCAGTACTTC.

This clonotype was seen repeatedly, ten times or more. The V call is TRBV20-1, the J call TRBJ2-1, with 7 bases that match TRBD2. Losses at the gene ends were 0 bases for V and 4 bases for J; bases not matched to a gene: 6. CDR3 length equals 15 residues. Germline-derived CDR1 and CDR2 are DFQATT and SNEGSKA (reference sequence). DNA for the CDR3: TGCAGTGCTAGAGATGTACTAGCGATTTACAATGAGCAGTTCTTC. Translating it yields CSARDVLAIYNEQFF.

Ten or more counts support this clonotype. The V gene is TRBV7-2, the J gene TRBJ2-7; D might be TRBD1 (6 bases). Trimming took 5 bases from V and 3 from J, leaving 14 bases between them. CDR1 and CDR2 from the germline V gene are SGHTA and FQGNSA. CDR3 size: 14 residues. CDR3 loop: CASSPRSTGYEQYF. CDR3 DNA sequence: TGTGCCAGCAGCCCACGCTCGACAGGCTACGAGCAGTACTTC.

This clonotype was detected many times. The J gene is TRBJ2-5, the V gene TRBV13; D unclear. The CDR3 extends over 11 amino acids. V was pared by 6 bases and J by 3 bases, with 5 bases between. From germline, CDR1 is PRHDT and CDR2 FYEKMQ (reference sequence). DNA for the CDR3: TGTGCCAGCAGTTCCGAAGAGACCCAGTACTTC. It specifies CASSSEETQYF.

This clonotype was counted many times. V is TRBV5-6 and J is TRBJ2-5; D possibly corresponds to TRBD2 (5 bases). V lost 1 base to trimming and J lost 3 bases, with 16 bases between them. Germline assignment: CDR1 SGHDT and CDR2 YYEEEE. The CDR3 is made up of 16 amino acids. The CDR3 nucleotides read TGTGCCAGCAGCTTGTACGGCGGGCTAGTGAAAGAGACCCAGTACTTC. Amino acids: CASSLYGGLVKETQYF.

V is TRBV7-9 and J is TRBJ1-2; D unclear. The CDR3 contains 13 residues. With 0 bases removed from V and 4 bases from J, the gap between germline ends came to 6 bases. Germline loops: CDR1 SEHNR, CDR2 FQNEAQ (reference sequence). In nucleotides, the CDR3 is TGTGCCAGCAGCTTAGCATCAACCTATGGCTACACCTTC. Amino acid sequence: CASSLASTYGYTF.

V gene TRBV6-2 or TRBV6-3 combines with J gene TRBJ2-1; 15 positions match TRBD2. With 1 base clipped from V and 6 bases from J, the junction kept 4 bases outside the gene matches. The CDR3 is 17 residues long. CDR1 and CDR2 from the germline V gene are MNHEY and SVGEGT. The CDR3 region has the DNA TGTGCCAGCAGTTACTTCTGGACTAGCGGGAGGGCCAATGAGCAGTTCTTC. It encodes CASSYFWTSGRANEQFF.

In its sample, this clonotype was seen many times. The chain recombines TRBV19 with TRBJ1-5, with D possibly being TRBD1 (6 bases). There are 15 residues in the CDR3. With 5 bases removed from V and 5 bases from J, the gap between germline ends came to 16 bases. Germline loops: CDR1 LNHDA, CDR2 SQIVND (reference sequence). The CDR3 DNA reads as TGTGCCAGTAGTTTCCGGACAGCAAGGGATCAGCCCCAGCATTTT. Translation gives CASSFRTARDQPQHF.

This clonotype was seen at least ten times. V usage is TRBV15 and J usage is TRBJ2-5; unclear D gene. The CDR3 has 14 amino acids. Trimming took 4 bases from V and 2 from J, leaving 11 bases between them. Germline values: CDR1 LNHNV, CDR2 YYDKDF (reference sequence). The CDR3 sequence is CATSTRHTQETQYF. The CDR3 coding sequence is TGTGCCACCAGCACGAGACACACGCAAGAGACCCAGTACTTC.

This clonotype was counted many times. The V gene is TRBV6-1, the J gene TRBJ1-2; possibly TRBD1 for D (5 bases). Per the germline V gene, CDR1 is MNHNS and CDR2 is SASEGT. V lost 6 bases and J 7 bases, leaving 18 bases between the germline ends. The CDR3 length is 14 residues. The CDR3 DNA reads TGTGCCAGCAGGCCAAATCACAGGCGCAGTGGCTACACCTTC. Translating gives CASRPNHRRSGYTF.

This clonotype has more than one count but fewer than ten. This CDR3 is CASSDYHHTRDLATYRYTGELFF. The CDR3 DNA sequence: TGTGCCAGCAGTGACTATCACCACACCCGGGATCTAGCGACTTATCGGTACACCGGGGAGCTGTTTTTT. The chain employs TRBV6-4 and TRBJ2-2; a weak D match, TRBD2 (6 bases). V gave up 1 base and J gave up 3 bases, with 33 bases separating them. Germline V lookup: CDR1 MRHNA, CDR2 SNTAGT. The CDR3 is made up of 23 amino acids.

The chain links TRBV9 to TRBJ2-5; 7 nucleotides line up with TRBD2. Germline V lookup: CDR1 SGDLS, CDR2 YYNGEE. CDR3 length: 15 residues. Trimming removed 0 bases from V and 2 bases from J; junction bases left unmatched: 4. This CDR3 is CASSVGASGQETQYF. CDR3 in DNA: TGTGCCAGCAGCGTAGGGGCTAGCGGACAAGAGACCCAGTACTTC.

This clonotype was counted many times. This chain connects TRBV20-1 to TRBJ2-7; possibly TRBD2 for D (5 bases). This CDR3 spans 12 amino acids. V was pared by 4 bases and J by 5 bases, with 12 bases between. Germline CDR1 and CDR2: DFQATT and SNEGSKA (reference sequence). This chain's CDR3 is CSATSWTDEQYF. DNA for the CDR3: TGCAGTGCTACCTCTTGGACTGACGAGCAGTACTTC.

In this sample, this clonotype turned up many times. The rearrangement joins TRBV6-5 to TRBJ1-2; D might be TRBD1 (5 bases). The CDR3 covers 14 residues. Between the trimmed V and J ends, which lost 2 bases and 2 bases, there was a span of 9 bases. Germline CDR1 MNHEY, CDR2 SVGAGI. The DNA for the CDR3 is TGTGCCAGCAGTTACCCGACAGTCAACTATGGCTACACCTTC. Translation gives CASSYPTVNYGYTF.

This clonotype was seen ten or more times. The CDR3 loop is CASSLTTLKGGENTEAFF. The CDR3 bases are TGTGCCAGCAGCTTGACGACGTTGAAGGGAGGGGAGAACACTGAAGCTTTCTTT. This rearrangement joins TRBV7-6 to TRBJ1-1, with TRBD1 as a possible D gene (5 bases). The V end was cut by 3 bases, the J end by 1 base, with 21 bases between. This CDR3 spans 18 amino acids. Germline CDR1 and CDR2: SGHVS and FNYEAQ. Complete variable domain (other parts from reference TRBV7-6 and TRBJ1-1): GAGVSQSPRYKVTKRGQDVALRCDPISGHVSLYWYRQALGQGPEFLTYFNYEAQQDKSGLPNDRFSAERPEGSISTLTIQRTEQRDSAMYRCASSLTTLKGGENTEAFFGQGTRLTVV.